This TCR beta chain originates from a study of blood T cell repertoires in COVID-19. Study information: PBMCs, B-cell-depleted T cells, or T cells were the source of the cDNA or gDNA that made up the material.

Seattle participants joined during active infection and were tracked over time. In the original analysis: Amplification of reference gene primers provided the estimated nucleated cell counts. Sequenced by immunoSEQ multiplex PCR; TCRdb stores in-frame clones only, minus some. The V and J calls and clone size come from that table; D and trimming were worked out from the DNA. The table includes 200,000 to 300,000 clones, 86% detected once. This CDR3 comprises 17 residues. The germline V and J ends were trimmed by 0 bases and 2 bases, with 14 bases remaining between them. Germline assignment: CDR1 LNHNV and CDR2 YYDKDF (reference sequence).

The TCR sequence derives from a woman aged 80 or over with COVID-19, enrolled during active disease. The genes are TRBV15 and TRBJ2-4, with D possibly being TRBD1 (5 bases). The specimen sequenced was peripheral blood. CDR3 protein: CATSRDNIWTPKNIQYF. The CDR3 DNA reads as TGTGCCACCAGCAGAGATAACATTTGGACACCCAAAAACATTCAGTACTTC.